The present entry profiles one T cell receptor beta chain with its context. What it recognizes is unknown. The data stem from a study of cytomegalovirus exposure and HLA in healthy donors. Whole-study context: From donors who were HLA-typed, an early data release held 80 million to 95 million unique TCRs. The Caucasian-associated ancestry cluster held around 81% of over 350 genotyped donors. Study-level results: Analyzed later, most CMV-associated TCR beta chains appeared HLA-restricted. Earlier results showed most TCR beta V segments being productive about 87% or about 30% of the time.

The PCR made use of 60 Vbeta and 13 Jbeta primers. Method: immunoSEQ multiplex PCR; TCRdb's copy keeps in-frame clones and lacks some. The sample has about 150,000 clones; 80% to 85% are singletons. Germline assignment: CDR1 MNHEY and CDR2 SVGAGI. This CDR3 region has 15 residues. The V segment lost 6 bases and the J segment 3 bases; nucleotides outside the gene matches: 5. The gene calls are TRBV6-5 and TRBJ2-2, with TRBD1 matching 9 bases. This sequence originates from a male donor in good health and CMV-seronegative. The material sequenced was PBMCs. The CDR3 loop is CASRKQGAHTGELFF. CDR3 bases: TGTGCCAGCAGGAAACAGGGGGCGCACACCGGGGAGCTGTTTTTT.